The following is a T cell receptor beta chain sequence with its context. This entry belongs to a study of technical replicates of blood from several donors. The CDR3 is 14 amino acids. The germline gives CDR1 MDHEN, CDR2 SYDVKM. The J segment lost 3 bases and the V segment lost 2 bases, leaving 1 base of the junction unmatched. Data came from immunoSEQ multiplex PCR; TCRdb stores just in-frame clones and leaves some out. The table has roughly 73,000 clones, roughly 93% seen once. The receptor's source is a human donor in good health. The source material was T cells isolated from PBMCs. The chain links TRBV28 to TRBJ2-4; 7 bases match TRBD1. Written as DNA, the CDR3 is TGTGCCAGCAGTTTAGGACAGGACAAAAACATTCAGTACTTC. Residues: CASSLGQDKNIQYF.